This TCR beta chain was sequenced during a study of molecular identifiers for immune sequencing clone quantification. There are many counts of this clonotype. The antigen is unknown. Bulk TCR libraries used previously described methods and listed TCR primers. TCRdb re-analysed the PCR reads in MiXCR, keeping a single row per CDR3 protein. The table has 300,000 to 400,000 distinct CDR3 sequences, roughly a fifth seen once. Findings of the study overall: Same-barcode identical TCR molecules could make highly expanded clones look smaller than they are.

CD8+CD4-CCR7+CD45RA+ cells were sorted as naive CD8 T cells. The J segment lost 1 base and the V segment lost 4 bases, leaving 3 bases of the junction unmatched. This CDR3 has 15 amino acids. CDR1 and CDR2 (germline): LNHDA, SQIVND (reference sequence). This rearrangement joins TRBV19 to TRBJ2-3, with 9 bases aligning to TRBD1. This receptor was taken from a human donor in good health. Some libraries in this study had Jurkat cell RNA spiked in. The sample consisted of naive CD8+ T cells from blood, with Jurkat cell RNA spiked in. Subset defined: FACS-sorted CD8+CD4-CCR7+CD45RA+ naive T cells. For the CDR3, the DNA is TGTGCCAGTAGTACCCGGACAGGGGGCACAGATACGCAGTATTTT. It translates to CASSTRTGGTDTQYF.